This TCR beta chain was profiled in a study of T cell responses to AZD1222 COVID-19 vaccine (dated by TCRdb to the early 2020s). Regarding the complete study: AZD1222 recipients with second doses at about 4 weeks or about 12 weeks were pooled, because spike-specific TCR depth and breadth did not differ between schedules. TCR sequencing was performed for over 230 trial participants, of whom some 200 were given two doses of AZD1222 and 26 were given two doses of MenACWY control vaccine. Trial participants were enrolled into age subgroups of 18-55, 56-69 and 70-plus years, which contained about 150, 28 and 57 TCR-sequenced participants, respectively. The full study reports these points: Conclusions about previously exposed vaccinees are limited, since just a handful of AZD1222 recipients were seropositive for SARS-CoV-2 at baseline. Because no day 14 peak-response samples were available, the repertoires could be characterized only after the peak T cell response. Nearly half of unique spike-specific TCRs reportedly recognized epitopes outside regions mutated in the B.1.351 and B.1.1.7 variants. In the small 56-69-year group, the increase in depth fell short of significance, most likely because of low power. Vaccine-associated CD4 TCRs spanned the whole spike protein, with dominant responses in regions 160-218 and 743-854. Participants were mostly white British and included more females than males, and it was suggested by the authors that clonal diversity may have been underestimated. After two AZD1222 doses, spike-specific TCR breadth and depth were significantly higher than at day 0 and than in MenACWY recipients.

As to this clone: The antigen it binds to is not known. Within one base of it there is no much larger clone, and no base qualities were kept.

The time point label of this sample denotes: baseline before first vaccination. Vaccinee samples were obtained from the UK trials COV001 and COV002, which included a single-blind randomized controlled phase 2/3 trial of AZD1222 (ChAdOx1 nCoV-19) in healthy adults. Trial participant PBMC samples were collected at day 0 and day 28 after the second dose for TCRbeta chain sequencing. The CDR3 starts with the cysteine, ends with the phenylalanine, and has 15 residues. Only the CDR3 part of the read is kept: 45 bases, read in frame from the first base. Reading the germline V gene (reference sequence) gives CDR1 SSHAT and CDR2 FNYEAQ. V gives up 5 bases and J gives up 6 bases, and the segment between their germline ends measures 16 bases. The CDR3 regions of human TCRbeta chains were analyzed by immunosequencing. The paper's data handling went like this. TCRs in the repertoires were compared against a reference library of SARS-CoV-2-specific TCRs that had been generated with the MIRA antigen-specificity platform. Breadth was defined as the fraction of unique TCRs that were SARS-CoV-2-associated. Depth was defined as the fraction of total T cells that were SARS-CoV-2-associated. Each spike-specific TCR was assigned to its reactive spike region and to a CD4 or CD8 class using the MIRA data. Log10-transformed breadth and depth values were compared by one-way ANOVA with Sidak's multiple comparisons tests. This immuneACCESS table, as held by TCRdb, lists in-frame sequences with V and J called but not all clones. Of the missing ones, under half trace to an unresolved V gene in checked studies; the others have no known cause. V, J and clone size reflect that table, while D and trimming were determined from the DNA. The sample table records roughly 72,000 clones; roughly 85% of these occur just once. About 20% of the sample is held by the ten biggest clonotypes.

The rearrangement combines TRBV7-7 with TRBJ2-2, with the D call perhaps TRBD1 or TRBD2, as 5 bases match in each case. This material consisted of peripheral blood, taken on day 0 of AZD1222 vaccination. This clonotype originated in an adult in good health. The CDR3: CASSRTGAAAGELFF. The nucleotide sequence is TGTGCCAGCAGCCGGACCGGGGCCGCCGCCGGGGAGCTGTTTTTT.